This T cell receptor (beta chain) was obtained from a study of blood T cell repertoires in COVID-19. Study summary: Some COVID-19 samples were acute and others convalescent; all came from the United States, Italy and Spain. T cells, B-cell-depleted T cells, or PBMCs supplied cDNA or gDNA.

In the original processing: Nucleated cell number was recorded as an estimate derived from reference gene primer amplification. The assay was immunoSEQ multiplex PCR, and TCRdb's table has in-frame clones only and misses some. V, J and clone size are taken as reported in that table, and D and trimming were inferred from the DNA itself. Altogether tens of thousands of clones are present, around 80% being singletons, with the ten largest covering 10% to 15%. Source material: peripheral blood. This receptor was identified in a human donor in a cohort sampled during active COVID-19.

The CDR3 nucleotides are TGTGCCAGCAGCTTAGGGAGAGGGGGCGTTGAACAGCCCCAGCATTTT. Protein product: CASSLGRGGVEQPQHF. The V gene is TRBV7-6, the J gene TRBJ1-5; 7 nucleotides align to TRBD1. The CDR3 totals 16 residues. The V gene end was trimmed by 1 base and the J gene end by 7 bases; junction bases not matched to a gene: 10. Germline CDR1 and CDR2: SGHVS and FNYEAQ.